This TCR beta chain was retrieved from a study of T cell responses to AZD1222 COVID-19 vaccine. Study outcomes and limitations: Donors, mostly white British, included more females; clonal diversity was possibly underestimated. Dominant at 160-218 and 743-854, vaccine-associated CD4 TCRs also spanned spike. A rise in Spike-specific TCR breadth and depth followed two AZD1222 doses.

CDR3 size: 16 residues. Trimming took 0 bases from V and 4 from J, leaving 16 bases between them. Per germline, CDR1 LGHNA and CDR2 YSLEER. Method: immunoSEQ multiplex PCR; TCRdb's copy keeps in-frame clones and lacks some. This table holds roughly 150,000 clones, about 85% found once. Details on this clone: What it recognizes is unknown.

The source material was peripheral blood, sampled after recovery from COVID-19. The TCR was taken from an adult who had recovered from COVID-19. The V gene is TRBV4-3, the J gene TRBJ2-7; no clear D gene. The chain's CDR3 is CASSQETTATLYEQYF. The CDR3 bases are TGCGCCAGCAGCCAAGAAACGACCGCTACCCTGTACGAGCAGTACTTC.